This T cell receptor (beta chain) was retrieved from a study of T cell repertoires in cytomegalovirus infection. Study-wide background: CMV infection together with matching HLA type was indicated by public TCR beta signatures. Study-wide results and limits: Carriage of CMV together with the relevant HLA was identifiable through cumulative public TCR beta family frequency. Ex vivo, HLA-C-restricted CMV-specific TCR beta clonotypes prevailed over the rest of the response.

Trimming took 1 base from V and 3 from J, leaving 10 bases between them. The CDR3 sequence is 15 residues long. Germline V CDR1 and CDR2: SGHTA, FQGNSA. This clonotype was seen many times. Its cognate antigen is unknown. TCRdb independently ran MiXCR on the reads; one entry per CDR3 protein. The sample shows about 110,000 distinct CDR3 sequences, roughly a tenth of them seen only once. V is TRBV7-2 and J is TRBJ1-5; no clear D gene. This clonotype was obtained from a human donor in good health (CMV status not recorded). Some clones in this sample may be carry-over from other donors' samples. Material for sequencing was PBMCs, sequenced either directly or after in vitro stimulation (not recorded which). The CDR3 nucleotides are TGTGCCAGCAGCTTAGTGCTAGGTAACAATCAGCCCCAGCATTTT. Protein product: CASSLVLGNNQPQHF. Filled out from reference TRBV7-2 and TRBJ1-5, the complete variable domain reads GAGVSQSPSNKVTEKGKDVELRCDPISGHTALYWYRQSLGQGLEFLIYFQGNSAPDKSGLPSDRFSAERTGGSVSTLTIQRTQQEDSAVYLCASSLVLGNNQPQHFGDGTRLSIL.